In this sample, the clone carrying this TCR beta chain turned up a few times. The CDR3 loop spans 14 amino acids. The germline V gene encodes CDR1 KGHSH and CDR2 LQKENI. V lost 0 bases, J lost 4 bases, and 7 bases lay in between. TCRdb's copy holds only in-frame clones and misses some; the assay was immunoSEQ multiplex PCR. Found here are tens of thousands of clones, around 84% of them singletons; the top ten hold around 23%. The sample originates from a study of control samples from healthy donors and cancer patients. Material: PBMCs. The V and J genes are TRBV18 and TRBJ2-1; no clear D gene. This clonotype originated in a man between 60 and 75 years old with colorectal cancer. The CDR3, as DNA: TGTGCCAGCTCACCACCGGAGACTTACAATGAGCAGTTCTTC. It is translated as CASSPPETYNEQFF.